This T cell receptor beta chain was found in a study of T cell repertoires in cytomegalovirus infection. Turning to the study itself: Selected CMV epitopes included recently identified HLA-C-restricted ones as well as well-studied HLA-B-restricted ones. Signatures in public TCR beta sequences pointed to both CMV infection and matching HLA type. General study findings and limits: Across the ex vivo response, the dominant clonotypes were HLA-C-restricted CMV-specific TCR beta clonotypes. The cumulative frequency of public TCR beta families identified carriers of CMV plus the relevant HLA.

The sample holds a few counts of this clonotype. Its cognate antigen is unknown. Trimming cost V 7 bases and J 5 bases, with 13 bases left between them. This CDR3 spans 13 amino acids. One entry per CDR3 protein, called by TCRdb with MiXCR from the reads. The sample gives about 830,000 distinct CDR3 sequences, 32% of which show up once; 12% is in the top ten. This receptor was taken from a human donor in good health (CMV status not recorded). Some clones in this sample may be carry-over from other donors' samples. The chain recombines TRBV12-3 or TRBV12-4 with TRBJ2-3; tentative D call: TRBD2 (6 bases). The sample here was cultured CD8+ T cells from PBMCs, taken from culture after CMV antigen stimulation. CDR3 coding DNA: TGTGCCAGCACCCCCCCCGGGGGAGATACGCAGTATTTT. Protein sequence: CASTPPGGDTQYF.